These 17 T cell receptor beta chains were all obtained from the same sample, sequenced in a study of CD4+ T cells in melanoma. Sequenced by immunoSEQ multiplex PCR; TCRdb stores in-frame clones only, minus some. The sample contains about 5,000 clones, about two thirds of which appear only once. The source material was cells from a culture (not recorded whether cultured in vitro). The source is a human donor with melanoma.

V gene TRBV9 combines with J gene TRBJ1-1; no definite D call. Per germline, CDR1 SGDLS and CDR2 YYNGEE. The CDR3 contains 13 residues. V was pared by 0 bases and J by 7 bases, with 10 bases between. CDR3 in amino acids: CASSVADRREAFF. The DNA for the CDR3 is TGTGCCAGCAGCGTAGCTGACCGACGTGAAGCTTTCTTT.

In this sample, this clone is large. The genes are TRBV19 and TRBJ2-7; D is possibly TRBD1 (6 bases). Trimming removed 6 bases from V and 0 bases from J, with 30 bases in between. CDR1 and CDR2 from the germline V gene are LNHDA and SQIVND (reference sequence). CDR3 length equals 20 residues. CDR3 residues: CASSPGTTSERELSSYEQYF. The CDR3 DNA follows: TGTGCCAGTAGCCCTGGGACAACAAGCGAACGCGAATTGAGCTCCTACGAGCAGTACTTC.

The gene calls are TRBV9 and TRBJ2-3; 7 bases match TRBD2. CDR1 and CDR2 (germline): SGDLS, YYNGEE. V lost 3 bases, J lost 3 bases, and 4 bases stayed unmatched. The CDR3 is 14 residues long. CDR3 in DNA: TGTGCCAGCAGCGGGGGGGGTGGGACAGATACGCAGTATTTT. Encoded protein: CASSGGGGTDTQYF.

The gene calls are TRBV7-9 and TRBJ1-1; TRBD1 is a possible D gene (5 bases). Trimming shortened V by 3 bases and J by 1 base, and 9 bases separated the two germline ends. The CDR3 is 14 residues long. CDR1 is SEHNR, CDR2 FQNEAQ, per germline (reference sequence). CDR3 sequence: CASSFSQGNTEAFF. CDR3 nucleotides: TGTGCCAGCAGCTTCTCCCAGGGGAACACTGAAGCTTTCTTT. Full variable domain (rest looked up from reference TRBV7-9 and TRBJ1-1): DTGVSQNPRHKITKRGQNVTFRCDPISEHNRLYWYRQTLGQGPEFLTYFQNEAQLEKSRLLSDRFSAERPKGSFSTLEIQRTEQGDSAMYLCASSFSQGNTEAFFGQGTRLTVV.

CDR3 sequence (DNA): TGTGCCAGCAGTTTTGCAGACTCTGGAAACACCATATATTTT. Protein sequence: CASSFADSGNTIYF. The genes are TRBV28 and TRBJ1-3; D remains ambiguous. CDR3 size: 14 residues. Trimming left V 3 bases short and J 0 bases short, with 6 bases between. Looked up from germline, CDR1 is MDHEN and CDR2 is SYDVKM. Together with reference TRBV28 and TRBJ1-3, the CDR3 gives the full variable domain: DVKVTQSSRYLVKRTGEKVFLECVQDMDHENMFWYRQDPGLGLRLIYFSYDVKMKEKGDIPEGYSVSREKKERFSLILESASTNQTSMYLCASSFADSGNTIYFGEGSWLTVV.

The chain couples TRBV7-2 to TRBJ2-4; TRBD2 matches at 8 bases. The CDR3 runs 13 residues. Germline V gene lookup returns CDR1 SGHTA and CDR2 FQGNSA. V shed 3 bases, J shed 5 bases, and the junction held 0 bases outside the gene matches. Here the CDR3 reads CASSFGGENIQYF. The CDR3 DNA sequence: TGTGCCAGCAGCTTCGGGGGGGAAAACATTCAGTACTTC. Complete variable domain (other parts from reference TRBV7-2 and TRBJ2-4): GAGVSQSPSNKVTEKGKDVELRCDPISGHTALYWYRQSLGQGLEFLIYFQGNSAPDKSGLPSDRFSAERTGGSVSTLTIQRTQQEDSAVYLCASSFGGENIQYFGAGTRLSVL.

This clone occurred a few times. This sequence joins TRBV5-6 and TRBJ1-3; 7 bases are shared with TRBD1. CDR1 SGHDT and CDR2 YYEEEE come from the germline V gene. The CDR3 runs 15 residues. V lost 4 bases and J lost 5; bases outside the gene matches: 9. The DNA for the CDR3 is TGTGCCAGCAGCGGAACTAGGGGGCGTCGAAACACCATATATTTT. Translated, it gives CASSGTRGRRNTIYF.

V is TRBV19 and J is TRBJ1-1, with D unclear. This CDR3 contains 13 residues. Germline loops: CDR1 LNHDA, CDR2 SQIVND (reference sequence). V shed 2 bases and J shed 5 bases, with 9 bases lying between them. The CDR3 sequence is CASSISRGTEAFF. The CDR3, as DNA: TGTGCCAGTAGTATATCGCGGGGTACTGAAGCTTTCTTT.

V gene TRBV5-4 combines with J gene TRBJ1-3; D is undetermined. Trimming shortened V by 0 bases and J by 1 base, and 5 bases separated the two germline ends. CDR3 length equals 14 residues. Germline CDR1 SGHNT, CDR2 YYREEE (reference sequence). In nucleotides, the CDR3 is TGTGCCAGCAGCTTGGCCCGATCTGGAAACACCATATATTTT. Its protein product is CASSLARSGNTIYF.

This clone rates as medium-sized. The chain is built from TRBV15 and TRBJ1-5; D is ambiguous. Germline CDR1 is LNHNV and CDR2 is YYDKDF (reference sequence). The V end lost 4 bases, the J end lost 1 base, and 11 bases lay between the germline ends. There are 15 residues in the CDR3. CDR3: CATSTRTESNQPQHF. For the CDR3, the DNA is TGTGCCACCAGCACTAGGACGGAAAGCAATCAGCCCCAGCATTTT.

The chain recombines TRBV9 with TRBJ1-5, with D perhaps matching TRBD1 (5 bases). The ends were cut back, 0 bases at V and 3 bases at J, with 7 bases in the middle. The CDR3 has 14 residues. Looked up from germline, CDR1 is SGDLS and CDR2 is YYNGEE. The CDR3 sequence: CASSVEGDNQPQHF. Written as DNA, the CDR3 is TGTGCCAGCAGCGTAGAAGGGGACAATCAGCCCCAGCATTTT.

The chain has TRBV2 and TRBJ1-5; D not certain. Trimming pared 3 bases from V and 2 bases from J, leaving 5 bases between. The CDR3 extends over 13 amino acids. Germline assignment: CDR1 SNHLY and CDR2 FYNNEI. The CDR3 coding sequence is TGTGCCAGCAGTGACCATCGCAATCAGCCCCAGCATTTT. Amino acid sequence: CASSDHRNQPQHF.

This chain joins TRBV9 and TRBJ2-7, with 7 nucleotides matching TRBD2. The CDR3 is 14 residues long. Per the germline V gene, CDR1 is SGDLS and CDR2 is YYNGEE. V dropped 4 bases and J dropped 5; count of bases not matched to a gene: 9. In nucleotides, the CDR3 is TGTGCCAGCAGCCCCGGGGGAGGGGAGCACGAGCAGTACTTC. Translation gives CASSPGGGEHEQYF.

The chain employs TRBV6-5 and TRBJ2-7, with 10 nucleotides matching TRBD2. This CDR3 is 14 amino acids long. After removal of 5 bases from V and 7 bases from J, the junction contained 8 bases not matched to a gene. Germline CDR1 reads MNHEY; CDR2 reads SVGAGI. The CDR3 protein is CASSLSGGAWEQYF. The CDR3 DNA reads as TGTGCCAGCAGTCTGAGCGGGGGGGCCTGGGAGCAGTACTTC.

This clone is labeled large. V usage is TRBV7-9 and J usage is TRBJ1-1; 10 bases are a match to TRBD1. With 3 bases clipped from V and 5 bases from J, the junction kept 3 bases outside the gene matches. Germline lookup yields CDR1 SEHNR and CDR2 FQNEAQ (reference sequence). CDR3 length equals 14 residues. The CDR3 DNA reads TGTGCCAGCAGCTTGGACAGGGGGAGAACTGAAGCTTTCTTT. It encodes CASSLDRGRTEAFF.

The V gene is TRBV11-2, the J gene TRBJ2-1, with 9 positions matching TRBD1. The CDR3 runs 15 residues. From germline, CDR1 is SGHAT and CDR2 FQNNGV. V lost 5 bases to trimming and J lost 4 bases; unmatched junction nucleotides: 6. The CDR3 DNA sequence: TGTGCCAGCAGCCACAGGGGGCGCAAGTACAATGAGCAGTTCTTC. It codes for CASSHRGRKYNEQFF.

The chain joins TRBV19 to TRBJ2-7; the D gene could be TRBD1 or TRBD2 (5 bases each). V gave up 4 bases and J gave up 2 bases, with 18 bases separating them. The CDR3 contains 16 residues. Germline loops: CDR1 LNHDA, CDR2 SQIVND (reference sequence). CDR3 in DNA: TGTGCCAGTAGTACCAACCCCTCCGGGGCCGCCTACGAGCAGTACTTC. Its protein product is CASSTNPSGAAYEQYF.